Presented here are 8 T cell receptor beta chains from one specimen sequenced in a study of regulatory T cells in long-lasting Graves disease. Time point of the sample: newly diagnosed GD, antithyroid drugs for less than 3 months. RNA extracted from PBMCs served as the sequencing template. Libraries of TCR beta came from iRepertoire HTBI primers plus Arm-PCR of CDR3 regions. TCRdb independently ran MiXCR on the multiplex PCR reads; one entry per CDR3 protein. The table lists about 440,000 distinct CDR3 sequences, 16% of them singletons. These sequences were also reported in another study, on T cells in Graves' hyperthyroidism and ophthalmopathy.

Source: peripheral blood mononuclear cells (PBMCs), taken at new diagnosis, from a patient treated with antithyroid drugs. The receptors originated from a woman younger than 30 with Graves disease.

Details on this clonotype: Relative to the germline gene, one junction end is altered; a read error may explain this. The CDR3 DNA is TGCAGTGCGCACAACACCGGGGAACTGTTTTTT. Its translation is CSAHNTGELFF. The chain combines TRBV20-1 with TRBJ2-2; maybe TRBD2 (5 bases). The CDR3 has 11 residues. Germline lookup yields CDR1 DFQATT and CDR2 SNEGSKA (reference sequence).

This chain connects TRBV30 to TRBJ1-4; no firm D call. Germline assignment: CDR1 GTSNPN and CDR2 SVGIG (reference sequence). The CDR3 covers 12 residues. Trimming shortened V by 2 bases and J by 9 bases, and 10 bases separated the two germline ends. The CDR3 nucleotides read TGTGCCTGGAGTACGGGGAGACAAAAACTGTTTTTT. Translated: CAWSTGRQKLFF.

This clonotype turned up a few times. For the CDR3, the DNA is TGTGCCAGCAGTGGGACGATTAGCGCCGACGCCAACAATGAGCAGTTCTTC. It specifies CASSGTISADANNEQFF. The rearrangement joins TRBV27 to TRBJ2-1; D is possibly TRBD1 or TRBD2 (5 bases each). The germline V and J ends were trimmed by 5 bases and 5 bases, with 22 bases remaining between them. The CDR3 length is 17 residues. The germline gives CDR1 MNHEY, CDR2 SMNVEV (reference sequence).

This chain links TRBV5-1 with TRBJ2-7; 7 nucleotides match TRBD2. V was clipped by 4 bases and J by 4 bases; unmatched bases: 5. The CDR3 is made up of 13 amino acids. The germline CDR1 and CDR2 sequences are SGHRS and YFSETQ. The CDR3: CASSVPGGYEQYF. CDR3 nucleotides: TGCGCCAGCAGCGTTCCGGGGGGATACGAGCAGTACTTC. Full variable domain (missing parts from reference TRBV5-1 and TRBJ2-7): KAGVTQTPRYLIKTRGQQVTLSCSPISGHRSVSWYQQTPGQGLQFLFEYFSETQRNKGNFPGRFSGRQFSNSRSEMNVSTLELGDSALYLCASSVPGGYEQYFGPGTRLTVT.

The CDR3 DNA sequence: TGCGCCAGCAGCGTCGGGACAGGGAGGCAGACCCAGTACTTC. It codes for CASSVGTGRQTQYF. V is TRBV5-1 and J is TRBJ2-5; 9 positions agree with TRBD1. The V and J ends lost 4 bases and 6 bases, in that order; junction bases with no gene match: 7. CDR3 length: 14 amino acids. Germline CDR1 and CDR2: SGHRS and YFSETQ.

The CDR3 bases are TGTGCCAGCAGTTCACCGGGACTAGCGGGAGCCTACAATGAGCAGTTCTTC. It translates to CASSSPGLAGAYNEQFF. The chain combines TRBV6-5 with TRBJ2-1; 14 bases agree with TRBD2. CDR3 length: 17 residues. V was clipped by 4 bases and J by 2 bases; unmatched bases: 4. CDR1 is MNHEY and CDR2 is SVGAGI in the germline V gene.

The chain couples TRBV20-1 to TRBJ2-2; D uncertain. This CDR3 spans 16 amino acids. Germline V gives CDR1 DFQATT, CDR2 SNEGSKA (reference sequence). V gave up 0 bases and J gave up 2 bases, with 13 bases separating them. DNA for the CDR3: TGCAGTGCTAGAGATGGTATACGGCCCAACACCGGGGAGCTGTTTTTT. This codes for CSARDGIRPNTGELFF.

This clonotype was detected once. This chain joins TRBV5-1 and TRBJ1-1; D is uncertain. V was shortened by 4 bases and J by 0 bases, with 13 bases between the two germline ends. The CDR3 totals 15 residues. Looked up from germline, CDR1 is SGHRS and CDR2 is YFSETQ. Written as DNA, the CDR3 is TGCGCCAGCAGCCCAATTGGGATTATGAACACTGAAGCTTTCTTT. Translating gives CASSPIGIMNTEAFF.